The 10 T cell receptor beta chains listed next were all sequenced from one sample in a study of cytomegalovirus exposure and HLA in healthy donors. In the PCR, 60 Vbeta and 13 Jbeta primers were used. TCRdb's copy holds only in-frame clones and misses some; the assay was immunoSEQ multiplex PCR. The sample carries about 170,000 clones, about three quarters recorded once. What was sequenced was PBMCs. The receptor source for this set is a female donor in good health and CMV-seronegative.

The gene calls are TRBV9 and TRBJ2-5; perhaps TRBD2 as D (6 bases). The CDR3 totals 15 residues. The ends were cut back, 4 bases at V and 1 base at J, with 14 bases in the middle. The germline gives CDR1 SGDLS, CDR2 YYNGEE. The CDR3 protein is CASSPNLAAQETQYF. CDR3 sequence (DNA): TGTGCCAGCAGCCCCAATTTAGCGGCCCAAGAGACCCAGTACTTC.

The chain employs TRBV6-1 and TRBJ1-2; 8 nucleotides match TRBD1. Germline trimming cut 0 bases from V and 3 bases from J; bases unmatched to any gene: 15. Germline CDR1 and CDR2: MNHNS and SASEGT. This CDR3 region has 19 residues. The CDR3 region has the DNA TGTGCCAGCAGTGAAGCTTATAAGGGTACAGGGGGTAGTTACTATGGCTACACCTTC. Translation gives CASSEAYKGTGGSYYGYTF.

This sequence joins TRBV14 and TRBJ2-7, with TRBD2 matching over 9 bases. CDR1 is SGHDN and CDR2 is FVKESK in the germline V gene. With V trimmed by 0 bases and J by 0 bases, 15 bases remained unmatched. The CDR3 contains 20 residues. The chain's CDR3 is CASSQDGLAGRRWSSYEQYF. CDR3 nucleotide sequence: TGTGCCAGCAGCCAAGATGGCCTAGCGGGACGCCGGTGGAGCTCCTACGAGCAGTACTTC.

This chain connects TRBV9 to TRBJ2-3; 11 bases agree with TRBD1. Trimming cost V 3 bases and J 3 bases; bases outside gene matches: 6. This CDR3 spans 16 amino acids. Germline assignment: CDR1 SGDLS and CDR2 YYNGEE. Here the CDR3 reads CASSGAGTGGTDTQYF. CDR3 DNA: TGTGCCAGCAGCGGCGCCGGGACAGGGGGAACAGATACGCAGTATTTT.

The gene calls are TRBV9 and TRBJ2-1; 11 nucleotides line up with TRBD2. CDR3 length: 17 residues. V lost 0 bases and J lost 3; bases outside the gene matches: 5. The germline gives CDR1 SGDLS, CDR2 YYNGEE. The CDR3 reads CASSVEGTSGLYNEQFF. CDR3 nucleotide sequence: TGTGCCAGCAGCGTAGAAGGGACTAGCGGCCTCTACAATGAGCAGTTCTTC.

This clone has just a few counts. The chain has TRBV7-6 and TRBJ2-6, with D perhaps matching TRBD2 (7 bases). Trimming took 5 bases from V and 3 from J, leaving 11 bases between them. The CDR3 contains 15 residues. Germline CDR1 SGHVS, CDR2 FNYEAQ. CDR3 coding DNA: TGTGCCAGCAGCAAGGGGGGGCTTGGGGCCAACGTCCTGACTTTC. This codes for CASSKGGLGANVLTF.

This clone occurred once. The gene calls are TRBV9 and TRBJ2-7, with 8 nucleotides matching TRBD2. This CDR3 is 14 amino acids long. Germline V lookup: CDR1 SGDLS, CDR2 YYNGEE. Losses at the gene ends were 3 bases for V and 6 bases for J; bases not matched to a gene: 8. The CDR3 nucleotides read TGTGCCAGCAGCGCGGGGGGGATAATGGGCGAGCAGTACTTC. Protein sequence: CASSAGGIMGEQYF.

The rearrangement uses TRBV2 and TRBJ2-1; D gene unclear. Trimming took 4 bases from V and 4 from J, leaving 8 bases between them. The CDR3 has 13 residues. Germline V gene data show CDR1 as SNHLY and CDR2 as FYNNEI. Written as DNA, the CDR3 is TGTGCCAGCAGTGTCGTGAGTTACAATGAGCAGTTCTTC. Translating it yields CASSVVSYNEQFF.

The rearrangement joins TRBV6-1 to TRBJ2-7; D perhaps matches TRBD1 (5 bases). Germline CDR1 and CDR2: MNHNS and SASEGT. Trimming took 2 bases from V and 5 from J, leaving 16 bases between them. This CDR3 is 15 amino acids long. The CDR3 reads CASSEQAARGDEQYF. DNA of the CDR3: TGTGCCAGCAGTGAACAGGCGGCAAGGGGCGACGAGCAGTACTTC.

The sample holds a few counts of this clone. The rearrangement uses TRBV7-9 and TRBJ1-1; the D is unclear. Trimming pared 2 bases from V and 10 bases from J, leaving 11 bases between. CDR3 length equals 12 residues. Germline loops: CDR1 SEHNR, CDR2 FQNEAQ (reference sequence). The CDR3 coding sequence is TGTGCCAGCAGCTTATTTGGCCCGGGAGCTTTCTTT. This codes for CASSLFGPGAFF. Together with reference TRBV7-9 and TRBJ1-1, the CDR3 gives the full variable domain: DTGVSQNPRHKITKRGQNVTFRCDPISEHNRLYWYRQTLGQGPEFLTYFQNEAQLEKSRLLSDRFSAERPKGSFSTLEIQRTEQGDSAMYLCASSLFGPGAFFGQGTRLTVV.